These 5 T cell receptor beta chains came from one sample sequenced in a study of early T cells in non-severe SARS-CoV-2 infection. MiXCR, applied by TCRdb to the 5' RACE reads, yields one record per CDR3 protein. The sample yields about 68,000 distinct CDR3 sequences, 9.5% to 13% seen once. Sequenced sample: whole blood. Receptors originate from an adult who was a healthcare worker with PCR-confirmed SARS-CoV-2 infection or an uninfected control (not recorded which).

Only a few counts were recorded for this clonotype. J is TRBJ2-7 and V is TRBV7-2; 8 nucleotides agree with TRBD2. CDR3 length equals 13 residues. J gave up 2 bases and V 5 bases, and 2 bases lay outside the gene matches. CDR1 and CDR2 from the germline V gene are SGHTA and FQGNSA. As DNA, the CDR3 is TGTGCCAGCAGCACCGGGAGGGCCTACGAGCAGTACTTC. The encoded protein is CASSTGRAYEQYF.

The chain carries TRBV7-2 and TRBJ2-2; 9 positions agree with TRBD1. CDR1 is SGHTA and CDR2 is FQGNSA in the germline V gene. There are 12 residues in the CDR3. J gave up 13 bases and V 7 bases, and 7 bases lay outside the gene matches. The CDR3 DNA reads as TGTGCCAGCACTCGGGACAGGGAGGGGCTGTTTTTT. The encoded protein is CASTRDREGLFF.

This clonotype was found a few times. The chain employs TRBV25-1 and TRBJ2-7; D gene ambiguous. The length of the CDR3 is 13 residues. Germline CDR1 MGHDK, CDR2 SYGVNS. V was trimmed by 3 bases and J by 6 bases, leaving 12 bases between them. Here the CDR3 reads CASSDLLTGEQYF. The CDR3 DNA reads TGTGCCAGCAGTGACCTTCTGACGGGCGAGCAGTACTTC.

This clonotype appeared a few times. The chain uses TRBV27 and TRBJ1-6; D remains unclear. Trimming shortened V by 2 bases and J by 8 bases, and 13 bases separated the two germline ends. CDR1 is MNHEY, CDR2 SMNVEV, per germline (reference sequence). The CDR3 is made up of 15 amino acids. The CDR3 spells CASSLTGVVDSPLHF. The CDR3 DNA follows: TGTGCCAGCAGTTTAACTGGGGTCGTAGATTCACCCCTCCACTTT.

This clonotype has ten or more counts. The J gene is TRBJ2-3, the V gene TRBV12-3 or TRBV12-4, with D tentatively TRBD1 or TRBD2 (5 bases each). Deletions cut 6 bases from V and 8 bases from J, with 6 bases between. This CDR3 is 10 amino acids long. The CDR3 nucleotides are TGTGCCAGCAGGGGGGTTACGCAGTATTTT. This gives the protein CASRGVTQYF.